This is a list of T cell receptor beta chains from one sample in a study of cytomegalovirus exposure and HLA in healthy donors. This table comes from immunoSEQ multiplex PCR, and its TCRdb copy is limited to in-frame clones, with some not included. Among fewer than 200,000 clones, about 68% were seen once, and the ten largest hold approximately 2.4%. The sequenced sample was PBMCs. The receptors were sampled from a female donor in good health and CMV-seronegative. Each CDR3 is given with its conserved first and last residue. D genes are given only for firm matches. Clone size is not always given. Where it is, it says once, few, many or a class for expanded clones.

TRBV7-6	TRBJ2-7	NA	NA	CASSLGARNYEQYF	TGTGCCAGCAGCTTAGGGGCCAGAAACTACGAGCAGTACTTC
TRBV10-1	TRBJ1-6	NA	TRBD1	CASSEKTGGNSPLHF	TGCGCCAGCAGCGAAAAGACAGGGGGAAATTCACCCCTCCACTTT
TRBV29-1	TRBJ2-3	NA	NA	CSVMLQGPDTQYF	TGCAGCGTGATGCTACAGGGTCCAGATACGCAGTATTTT
TRBV5-1	TRBJ2-6	NA	NA	CASTRSSGANVLTF	TGCGCCAGCACCCGGAGCTCTGGGGCCAACGTCCTGACTTTC
TRBV11-2	TRBJ2-2	few	TRBD1	CASSFDRGPPGELFF	TGTGCCAGCAGCTTCGACAGGGGGCCCCCCGGGGAGCTGTTTTTT
TRBV7-8	TRBJ2-7	NA	NA	CASSLEPYSHEQYF	TGTGCCAGCAGCTTAGAACCATATAGCCACGAGCAGTACTTC
TRBV10-3	TRBJ2-2	NA	NA	CAISDPPGLTPGELFF	TGTGCCATCAGTGACCCCCCAGGGCTAACACCCGGGGAGCTGTTTTTT
TRBV19	TRBJ1-5	NA	TRBD1	CASSIWPTGGVQPQHF	TGTGCCAGTAGTATTTGGCCGACAGGGGGCGTTCAGCCCCAGCATTTT
TRBV12-2	TRBJ2-1	NA	NA	CASRTTRLGDNEQFF	TGTGCAAGTCGCACGACCCGACTAGGAGACAATGAGCAGTTCTTC
TRBV10-2	TRBJ2-5	NA	TRBD2	CASRGGGAGSETQYF	TGCGCCAGCAGGGGCGGGGGGGCCGGGTCGGAGACCCAGTACTTC
TRBV5-8	TRBJ2-3	NA	TRBD2	CASSEALASGKDTQYF	TGTGCCAGCAGCGAGGCCCTGGCTAGCGGTAAAGATACGCAGTATTTT
TRBV9	TRBJ1-1	NA	NA	CASSVELGQNTEAFF	TGTGCCAGCAGCGTAGAACTCGGACAGAACACTGAAGCTTTCTTT
TRBV6-5	TRBJ2-1	few	TRBD1	CASMDRGRTDEQFF	TGTGCCAGCATGGACAGGGGGCGCACGGATGAGCAGTTCTTC
TRBV7-9	TRBJ1-6	once	NA	CASSPREQGIHSPLHF	TGTGCCAGCAGCCCCCGGGAACAGGGCATCCATTCACCCCTCCACTTT
TRBV30	TRBJ1-3	NA	TRBD1	CAWSVRPTGERGANTIYF	TGTGCCTGGAGTGTCAGACCGACAGGGGAAAGGGGGGCGAACACCATATATTTT
TRBV20-1	TRBJ2-7	NA	NA	CSGLGGYEQYF	TGCAGTGGCCTCGGGGGCTACGAGCAGTACTTC
TRBV9	TRBJ2-1	once	TRBD2	CASSVGKTSGSSYNEQFF	TGTGCCAGCAGCGTAGGAAAAACTAGCGGGAGCTCCTACAATGAGCAGTTCTTC
TRBV6-1	TRBJ1-1	NA	NA	CASRPDSLNTEAFF	TGTGCCAGCAGACCCGACAGTTTGAACACTGAAGCTTTCTTT
TRBV6-4	TRBJ1-1	NA	NA	CASSEEGHLMNTEAFF	TGTGCCAGCAGTGAAGAGGGACACTTGATGAACACTGAAGCTTTCTTT
TRBV14	TRBJ2-6	few	NA	CASSRYRGSNVLTF	TGTGCCAGCAGCCGTTATAGAGGATCCAACGTCCTGACTTTC
TRBV2	TRBJ1-2	once	TRBD1	CASSEEGAKYGHTF	TGTGCCAGCAGTGAGGAGGGGGCGAAGTATGGCCACACCTTC
TRBV20-1	TRBJ2-1	NA	NA	CSASEGGEQFF	TGCAGTGCTAGCGAGGGGGGGGAGCAGTTCTTC
TRBV19	TRBJ2-3	once	NA	CASSIVKGSADTQYF	TGTGCCAGTAGTATAGTTAAGGGGTCGGCAGATACGCAGTATTTT
TRBV14	TRBJ1-2	NA	TRBD1	CASSQGTLGQGGYGYTF	TGTGCCAGCAGCCAAGGAACACTGGGACAGGGTGGCTATGGCTACACCTTC
TRBV5-1	TRBJ2-5	NA	NA	CASSREQGTETQYF	TGCGCCAGCAGCCGCGAACAGGGAACAGAGACCCAGTACTTC
TRBV7-3	TRBJ2-1	NA	NA	CASSRTGHPYNEQFF	TGTGCCAGCAGCCGAACAGGGCACCCCTACAATGAGCAGTTCTTC
TRBV28	TRBJ2-7	NA	NA	CASSQGYEQYF	TGTGCCAGCAGCCAGGGGTACGAGCAGTACTTC
TRBV20-1	TRBJ2-1	NA	NA	CSASFYNEQFF	TGCAGTGCTAGCTTTTACAATGAGCAGTTCTTC
TRBV7-9	TRBJ2-2	NA	NA	CASSRGTAYTGELFF	TGTGCCAGCAGCCGGGGGACTGCATACACCGGGGAGCTGTTTTTT
TRBV28	TRBJ1-5	NA	NA	CASSPSPGWASNQPQHF	TGTGCCAGCAGTCCCTCGCCAGGGTGGGCGAGCAATCAGCCCCAGCATTTT
TRBV5-1	TRBJ1-1	once	NA	CASSPLGPLNTEAFF	TGCGCCAGCAGCCCCTTGGGCCCGCTGAACACTGAAGCTTTCTTT
TRBV28	TRBJ2-7	few	TRBD2	CASTFTLGGLAGVDEQYF	TGTGCCAGCACCTTCACGTTGGGGGGACTAGCGGGAGTGGACGAGCAGTACTTC
TRBV27	TRBJ1-6	NA	TRBD1	CASSSDRGKSPLHF	TGTGCCAGCAGCTCGGACAGGGGGAAATCACCCCTCCACTTT
TRBV5-4	TRBJ1-5	NA	NA	CASSLVTAHDQPQHF	TGTGCCAGCAGCTTGGTGACAGCCCACGATCAGCCCCAGCATTTT
TRBV9	TRBJ2-1	NA	TRBD2	CASSAVAGPRDEQFF	TGTGCCAGCAGCGCCGTAGCGGGACCAAGGGATGAGCAGTTCTTC
TRBV7-2	TRBJ1-5	NA	TRBD1	CASSLELQGAHQPQHF	TGTGCCAGCAGCTTAGAGCTGCAGGGGGCCCATCAGCCCCAGCATTTT
TRBV25-1	TRBJ2-4	NA	TRBD1	CASSEGTGVAKNIQYF	TGTGCCAGCAGTGAAGGGACAGGGGTAGCCAAAAACATTCAGTACTTC
TRBV4-3	TRBJ1-2	NA	TRBD1	CASSRDRGLLGSYGYTF	TGCGCCAGCAGCCGGGACAGGGGGCTATTGGGATCCTATGGCTACACCTTC
TRBV6-1	TRBJ2-7	NA	TRBD2	CASTGLAGTYEQYF	TGTGCCAGCACCGGACTAGCGGGAACCTACGAGCAGTACTTC
TRBV5-6	TRBJ2-1	NA	TRBD2	CASSGRTSGHHNEQFF	TGTGCCAGCAGCGGCCGGACTAGCGGGCACCACAATGAGCAGTTCTTC
TRBV6-5	TRBJ1-5	few	NA	CASTHGTGVSQPQHF	TGTGCCAGCACCCACGGGACGGGGGTGAGTCAGCCCCAGCATTTT
TRBV6-4	TRBJ1-4	NA	TRBD1	CAFPGGTVPNEKLFF	TGTGCCTTCCCAGGGGGGACAGTGCCTAATGAAAAACTGTTTTTT
TRBV28	TRBJ1-5	NA	NA	CASTPNQGNQPQHF	TGTGCCAGCACGCCCAACCAGGGTAATCAGCCCCAGCATTTT
TRBV5-1	TRBJ2-4	NA	TRBD2	CASSLGSGGALAKNIQYF	TGCGCCAGCAGCTTGGGTAGCGGGGGGGCCTTAGCCAAAAACATTCAGTACTTC
TRBV6-5	TRBJ1-1	NA	NA	CASSDHKGTEAFF	TGTGCCAGCAGTGACCACAAGGGGACTGAAGCTTTCTTT
TRBV15	TRBJ2-3	NA	NA	CATSRDPGNGDTQYF	TGTGCCACCAGCAGAGATCCAGGGAATGGAGATACGCAGTATTTT
TRBV5-6	TRBJ1-4	few	TRBD1	CASRRRDREVEKLFF	TGTGCCAGCAGGAGACGGGACAGGGAGGTCGAAAAACTGTTTTTT
TRBV4-1	TRBJ1-4	NA	NA	CASSQAGGVGEKLFF	TGCGCCAGCAGCCAAGCGGGAGGGGTGGGTGAAAAACTGTTTTTT
TRBV14	TRBJ2-7	NA	TRBD2	CASSQDRRGYEQYF	TGTGCCAGCAGCCAAGATAGGCGGGGGTACGAGCAGTACTTC
TRBV4-3	TRBJ2-7	few	NA	CASSQGRGITYEQYF	TGCGCCAGCAGCCAAGGAAGGGGGATAACCTACGAGCAGTACTTC
TRBV9	TRBJ2-1	NA	TRBD2	CASSHQRLASYNEQFF	TGTGCCAGCAGCCACCAGAGACTAGCATCCTACAATGAGCAGTTCTTC
TRBV19	TRBJ1-1	once	TRBD1	CASSTPTGSRVSTEAFF	TGTGCCAGTAGTACCCCGACAGGGTCAAGGGTGAGCACTGAAGCTTTCTTT
TRBV6-5	TRBJ2-6	NA	NA	CASSYPGSGANVLTF	TGTGCCAGCAGTTACCCGGGCTCTGGGGCCAACGTCCTGACTTTC
TRBV7-2	TRBJ1-5	NA	NA	CASSPRGADQPQHF	TGTGCCAGCAGCCCCCGGGGGGCTGACCAGCCCCAGCATTTT
TRBV4-1	TRBJ2-1	NA	TRBD2	CASSPSGRAVNEQFF	TGCGCCAGCAGCCCAAGCGGGAGGGCCGTCAATGAGCAGTTCTTC